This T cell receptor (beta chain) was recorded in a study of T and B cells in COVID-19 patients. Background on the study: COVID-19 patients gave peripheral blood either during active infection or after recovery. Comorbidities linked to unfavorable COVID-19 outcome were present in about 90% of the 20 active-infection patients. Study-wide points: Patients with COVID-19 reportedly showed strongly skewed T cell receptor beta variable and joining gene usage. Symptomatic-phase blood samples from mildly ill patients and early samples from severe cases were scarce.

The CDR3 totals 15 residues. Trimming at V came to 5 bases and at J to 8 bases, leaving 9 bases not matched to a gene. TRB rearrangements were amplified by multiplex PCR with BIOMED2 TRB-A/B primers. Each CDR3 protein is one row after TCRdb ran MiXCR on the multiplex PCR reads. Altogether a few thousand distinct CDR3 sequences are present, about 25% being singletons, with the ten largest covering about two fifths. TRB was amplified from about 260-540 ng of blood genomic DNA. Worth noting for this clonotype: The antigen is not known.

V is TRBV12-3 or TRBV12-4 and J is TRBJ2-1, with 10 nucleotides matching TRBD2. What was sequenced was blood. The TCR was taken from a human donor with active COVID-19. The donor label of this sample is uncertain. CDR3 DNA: TGTGCCAGCAGTCCAAAGCGGGGGGGCCAGTATGAGCAGTTCTTC. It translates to CASSPKRGGQYEQFF.